These 16 T cell receptor beta chains came from one sample sequenced in a study of cytomegalovirus exposure and HLA in healthy donors. The assay was immunoSEQ multiplex PCR, and TCRdb's table has in-frame clones only and misses some. The table includes more than 95,000 clones, 85% to 95% detected once. Input material: PBMCs. The source is a woman between 18 and 30 years old in good health and CMV-seronegative.

The J gene is TRBJ2-3, the V gene TRBV20-1; no firm D call. The CDR3 is made up of 11 amino acids. Trimming took 5 bases from V and 7 from J, leaving 10 bases between them. CDR1 and CDR2 from the germline V gene are DFQATT and SNEGSKA (reference sequence). The CDR3: CSAPLGYTQYF. DNA for the CDR3: TGCAGTGCTCCTCTCGGGTATACGCAGTATTTT.

This chain joins TRBV2 and TRBJ2-5; D is ambiguous. V was trimmed by 5 bases and J by 4 bases, leaving 8 bases between them. From germline, CDR1 is SNHLY and CDR2 FYNNEI. The CDR3 extends over 12 amino acids. The chain's CDR3 is CASSTPAETQYF. The CDR3 DNA sequence: TGTGCCAGCAGTACTCCTGCAGAGACCCAGTACTTC.

This chain uses TRBV2 with TRBJ1-6, with a possible D match to TRBD1 (6 bases). CDR1 SNHLY and CDR2 FYNNEI come from the germline V gene. The CDR3 loop spans 13 amino acids. Deletions cut 3 bases from V and 7 bases from J, with 7 bases between. CDR3 protein: CASSDQGNSPLHF. In DNA form, the CDR3 reads TGTGCCAGCAGTGATCAGGGGAATTCACCCCTCCACTTT.

The chain is built from TRBV7-9 and TRBJ2-7, with TRBD1 matching 9 bases. J was trimmed by 1 base and V by 7 bases; bases with no gene match: 14. From germline, CDR1 is SEHNR and CDR2 FQNEAQ (reference sequence). The CDR3 loop spans 17 amino acids. The CDR3 spells CASTRPRGQGSSYEQYF. CDR3 nucleotide sequence: TGTGCCAGCACCCGACCCCGGGGACAGGGAAGTTCCTACGAGCAGTACTTC.

V is TRBV5-1 and J is TRBJ2-2, with TRBD2 matching 9 bases. The CDR3 extends over 18 amino acids. Unmatched junction bases numbered 14, after V lost 1 base and J lost 7 bases. In germline, CDR1 is SGHRS, CDR2 YFSETQ. Here the CDR3 reads CASSLLPGLAGTFGELFF. The CDR3 nucleotides read TGCGCCAGCAGCTTGCTTCCCGGGCTAGCGGGGACTTTCGGGGAGCTGTTTTTT.

This clone was detected only once. This chain connects TRBV2 to TRBJ2-1; 7 positions match TRBD1. The CDR3 has 14 residues. CDR1 is SNHLY, CDR2 FYNNEI, per germline. V shed 6 bases, J shed 9 bases, and the junction held 11 bases outside the gene matches. As DNA, the CDR3 is TGTGCCAGCAGCAAGGAGACAGGGATGGTTGAGCAGTTCTTC. It encodes CASSKETGMVEQFF.

The count of this clone is one. CDR3 nucleotides: TGTGCCAGCTCACCGGGACAGGGCCACGAGCAGTACTTC. Its protein is CASSPGQGHEQYF. The chain uses TRBV18 and TRBJ2-7, with TRBD1 identical over 9 bases. This CDR3 is built from 13 residues. J lost 5 bases, V lost 3 bases, and 2 bases had no gene match. Germline CDR1 is KGHSH and CDR2 is LQKENI.

The rearrangement links TRBV10-3 to TRBJ2-1, with unresolved D. The CDR3 is 12 residues long. Germline V lookup: CDR1 ENHRY, CDR2 SYGVKD. Deletions cut 4 bases from V and 8 bases from J, with 9 bases between. CDR3 nucleotides: TGTGCCATCAGTGTAGGAGTGGATGAGCAGTTCTTC. It encodes CAISVGVDEQFF.

The CDR3 region is CASSSRRDTGELFF. The CDR3 DNA is TGTGCCAGCAGCTCCCGGAGGGACACCGGGGAGCTGTTTTTT. This chain connects TRBV11-2 to TRBJ2-2; TRBD2 is a possible D gene (6 bases). Germline V gene lookup returns CDR1 SGHAT and CDR2 FQNNGV. The CDR3 is made up of 14 amino acids. V shed 4 bases and J shed 3 bases, with 9 bases lying between them.

The DNA of the CDR3 is TGTGCCAGCAGCGTCGGACAGGGAGAGACCCAGTACTTC. Protein product: CASSVGQGETQYF. The gene calls are TRBV9 and TRBJ2-5; TRBD1 matches at 8 bases. Germline trimming cut 2 bases from V and 4 bases from J; bases unmatched to any gene: 1. This CDR3 comprises 13 residues. The V gene's germline CDR1 is SGDLS and CDR2 YYNGEE.

CDR3 nucleotides: TGCAGCGTTGAATACAGGGATGGCTACACCTTC. Its protein product is CSVEYRDGYTF. The rearrangement joins TRBV29-1 to TRBJ1-2; D possibly corresponds to TRBD1 (6 bases). The ends were cut back, 2 bases at V and 6 bases at J, with 7 bases in the middle. The CDR3 is 11 residues long. Germline V lookup: CDR1 SQVTM, CDR2 ANQGSEA. The full variable domain, with the rest looked up from reference TRBV29-1 and TRBJ1-2, is SAVISQKPSRDICQRGTSLTIQCQVDSQVTMMFWYRQQPGQSLTLIATANQGSEATYESGFVIDKFPISRPNLTFSTLTVSNMSPEDSSIYLCSVEYRDGYTFGSGTRLTVV.

Here the CDR3 reads CASSSLAGGFTDTQYF. CDR3 nucleotide sequence: TGTGCCAGCAGCTCCCTAGCGGGGGGTTTTACAGATACGCAGTATTTT. The chain couples TRBV9 to TRBJ2-3; 11 positions agree with TRBD2. V was clipped by 4 bases and J by 3 bases; unmatched bases: 7. The CDR3 consists of 16 residues. The V gene's germline CDR1 is SGDLS and CDR2 YYNGEE.

This clone was detected once. The chain recombines TRBV29-1 with TRBJ2-5; the match to TRBD1 covers 7 bases. CDR1 is SQVTM and CDR2 is ANQGSEA in the germline V gene. There are 12 residues in the CDR3. Losses at the gene ends were 7 bases for V and 5 bases for J; bases not matched to a gene: 7. CDR3 nucleotides: TGCAGCGGGGAAGAGGGGGCCGAGACCCAGTACTTC. Protein: CSGEEGAETQYF.

The chain uses TRBV7-2 and TRBJ2-2; 10 nucleotides agree with TRBD1. Germline CDR1 is SGHTA and CDR2 is FQGNSA. V was clipped by 5 bases and J by 6 bases; unmatched bases: 9. CDR3 length equals 16 residues. The chain's CDR3 is CASSHQGQGLAGELFF. In DNA, the CDR3 is TGTGCCAGCAGCCATCAGGGACAGGGGTTGGCCGGGGAGCTGTTTTTT.

This clone was observed a single time. The rearrangement links TRBV2 to TRBJ1-2; the D is unclear. Germline V lookup: CDR1 SNHLY, CDR2 FYNNEI. The CDR3 totals 17 residues. Trimming left V 0 bases short and J 12 bases short, with 26 bases between. CDR3 loop: CASSEAFNSRGRTGNTF. The CDR3 DNA reads TGTGCCAGCAGTGAAGCGTTTAACTCTCGGGGAAGGACTGGGAACACCTTC.

The chain uses TRBV30 and TRBJ1-2, with D possibly TRBD1 on 5 matching bases. V was pared by 1 base and J by 4 bases, with 16 bases between. Germline CDR1 and CDR2: GTSNPN and SVGIG (reference sequence). CDR3 length: 15 residues. The CDR3 DNA is TGTGCCTGGAGTGGGGGCGGCAGGGATTTCTATGGCTACACCTTC. The encoded protein is CAWSGGGRDFYGYTF.